This paragraph reports one T cell receptor beta chain. The source of the sample is a study of OX40 agonist ivuxolimab in advanced cancers. Measured with immunoSEQ multiplex PCR; TCRdb has only the in-frame clones, and not every one. The sample consists of 92,000 or so clones, 84% of them appearing once. The material sequenced was CD4+ or CD8+ T cells sorted from blood, taken in a trial of the OX40 agonist ivuxolimab. This sequence was found in an adult with an advanced solid tumor such as melanoma, head and neck, liver or kidney cancer.

CDR3 protein: CASSFTPSPTDTQYF. The CDR3 nucleotides are TGTGCCAGCAGCTTCACCCCGAGCCCCACAGATACGCAGTATTTT. This chain connects TRBV11-3 to TRBJ2-3; no clear D gene. Trimming took off 3 bases at V and 2 bases at J, with 12 bases between the two ends. The germline V gene has CDR1 SGHNT and CDR2 YENEEA. The CDR3 spans 15 residues.